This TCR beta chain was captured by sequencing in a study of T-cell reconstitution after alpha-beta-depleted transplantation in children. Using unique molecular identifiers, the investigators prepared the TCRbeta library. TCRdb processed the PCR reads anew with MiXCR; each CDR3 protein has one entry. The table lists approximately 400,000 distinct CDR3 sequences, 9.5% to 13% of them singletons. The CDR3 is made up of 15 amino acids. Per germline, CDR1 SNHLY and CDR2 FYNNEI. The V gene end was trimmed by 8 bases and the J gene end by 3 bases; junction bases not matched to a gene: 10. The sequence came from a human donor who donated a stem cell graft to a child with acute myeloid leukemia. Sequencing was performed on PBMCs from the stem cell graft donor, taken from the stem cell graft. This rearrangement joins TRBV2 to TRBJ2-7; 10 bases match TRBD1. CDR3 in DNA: TGTGCCAGCCAGACCGGGACAGGGGTTATCTACGAGCAGTACGTC. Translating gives CASQTGTGVIYEQYV.